The rows below give T cell receptor beta chains drawn from one sample of a study of regulatory T cells in long-lasting Graves disease. MiXCR, run by TCRdb on the multiplex PCR reads, gives a single entry per CDR3 protein. Here the sample spans about 620,000 distinct CDR3 sequences, about 16% being singletons. These data also formed part of another study, on T cells in Graves' hyperthyroidism and ophthalmopathy.

The starting material was peripheral blood mononuclear cells (PBMCs), obtained at new diagnosis, from a patient treated with antithyroid drugs. The receptors originated from a woman aged 25-40 years with Graves disease. Both conserved end residues are part of each CDR3. D genes are given only for firm matches. Clone size is given for some rows only: seen once, a few or many times, or a class if the clone is expanded.

clone size: .; J gene: TRBJ1-5; V gene: TRBV15; D gene: .; CDR3 protein: CATRGGAKQPQHF; CDR3 DNA: TGTGCCACCCGGGGGGGGGCAAAACAGCCCCAGCATTTT
clone size: .; J gene: TRBJ1-1; V gene: TRBV27; D gene: .; CDR3 protein: CASRQLQGTEAFF; CDR3 DNA: TGTGCCAGCAGGCAACTCCAGGGCACTGAAGCTTTCTTT
clone size: many; J gene: TRBJ2-1; V gene: TRBV28; D gene: .; CDR3 protein: CASIGSGTLTYNEQFF; CDR3 DNA: TGTGCCAGCATCGGGTCCGGGACACTGACCTACAATGAGCAGTTCTTC
clone size: many; J gene: TRBJ2-1; V gene: TRBV28; D gene: .; CDR3 protein: CASSTPYNEQFF; CDR3 DNA: TGTGCCAGCAGCACCCCCTACAATGAGCAGTTCTTC
clone size: many; J gene: TRBJ1-6; V gene: TRBV5-1; D gene: .; CDR3 protein: CASSIKTGPNSPLHF; CDR3 DNA: TGCGCCAGCAGCATTAAAACGGGACCTAATTCACCCCTCCACTTT
clone size: .; J gene: TRBJ1-5; V gene: TRBV24-1; D gene: .; CDR3 protein: CATSEYGAGPQHF; CDR3 DNA: TGTGCCACCAGTGAGTACGGAGCGGGGCCCCAGCATTTT
clone size: .; J gene: TRBJ1-2; V gene: TRBV5-4; D gene: .; CDR3 protein: CASSLPTQGNYGHTF; CDR3 DNA: TGTGCCAGCAGCTTGCCCACCCAGGGGAACTATGGCCACACCTTC
clone size: few; J gene: TRBJ1-6; V gene: TRBV30; D gene: .; CDR3 protein: CAWSVRDLGFSPLHF; CDR3 DNA: TGTGCCTGGAGTGTAAGAGACTTGGGTTTTTCACCCCTCCACTTT
clone size: many; J gene: TRBJ1-1; V gene: TRBV12-3/TRBV12-4; D gene: .; CDR3 protein: CASSFQTGIMNTEAFF; CDR3 DNA: TGTGCCAGCAGTTTCCAGACTGGGATTATGAACACTGAAGCTTTCTTT
clone size: .; J gene: TRBJ2-7; V gene: TRBV5-5; D gene: .; CDR3 protein: CASSLVQGFYEQYF; CDR3 DNA: TGTGCCAGCAGCTTGGTGCAGGGTTTCTACGAGCAGTACTTC
clone size: few; J gene: TRBJ1-5; V gene: TRBV20-1; D gene: .; CDR3 protein: CSARVPAFSNQPQHF; CDR3 DNA: TGCAGTGCTAGAGTCCCAGCCTTTAGCAATCAGCCCCAGCATTTT
clone size: many; J gene: TRBJ2-5; V gene: TRBV7-9; D gene: .; CDR3 protein: CASSAKGGWTQYF; CDR3 DNA: TGTGCCAGCAGCGCCAAGGGGGGTTGGACCCAGTACTTC
clone size: many; J gene: TRBJ1-5; V gene: TRBV6-1; D gene: .; CDR3 protein: CASSQTRTVQPQHF; CDR3 DNA: TGTGCCAGCAGTCAAACTCGGACAGTTCAGCCCCAGCATTTT
clone size: many; J gene: TRBJ1-5; V gene: TRBV6-5; D gene: .; CDR3 protein: CASSYSLPGLDQPQHF; CDR3 DNA: TGTGCCAGCAGTTACTCTTTACCAGGGCTTGATCAGCCCCAGCATTTT
clone size: many; J gene: TRBJ2-7; V gene: TRBV12-3/TRBV12-4; D gene: .; CDR3 protein: CASRRARQSSYEQYF; CDR3 DNA: TGTGCCAGCAGGCGGGCCCGACAGAGCTCCTACGAGCAGTACTTC
clone size: many; J gene: TRBJ2-7; V gene: TRBV7-9; D gene: .; CDR3 protein: CASSTSLGYEQYF; CDR3 DNA: TGTGCCAGCAGCACATCGTTAGGGTACGAGCAGTACTTC
clone size: .; J gene: TRBJ2-2; V gene: TRBV7-3; D gene: TRBD2; CDR3 protein: CASSLYGPSSGRTGELFF; CDR3 DNA: TGTGCCAGCAGCTTATATGGACCATCTAGCGGGAGGACCGGGGAGCTGTTTTTT
clone size: many; J gene: TRBJ2-5; V gene: TRBV2; D gene: .; CDR3 protein: CASSVDRPTYF; CDR3 DNA: TGTGCCAGCAGTGTCGACAGGCCAACATACTTC
clone size: many; J gene: TRBJ1-1; V gene: TRBV9; D gene: .; CDR3 protein: CASSVVGNLNTEAFF; CDR3 DNA: TGTGCCAGCAGCGTAGTAGGCAACCTGAACACTGAAGCTTTCTTT
clone size: many; J gene: TRBJ1-2; V gene: TRBV18; D gene: .; CDR3 protein: CASSHNYGYTF; CDR3 DNA: TGTGCCAGCTCACATAACTATGGCTACACCTTC
clone size: few; J gene: TRBJ2-5; V gene: TRBV11-2; D gene: TRBD1; CDR3 protein: CASSGRTGPQETQYF; CDR3 DNA: TGTGCCAGCAGCGGCCGGACAGGACCACAAGAGACCCAGTACTTC
clone size: many; J gene: TRBJ1-2; V gene: TRBV12-3/TRBV12-4; D gene: .; CDR3 protein: CAVRPSNYGYTF; CDR3 DNA: TGTGCCGTCCGGCCGTCTAACTATGGCTACACCTTC
clone size: .; J gene: TRBJ1-2; V gene: TRBV6-7; D gene: TRBD1; CDR3 protein: CASSRQGRGYTF; CDR3 DNA: TGTGCCAGCAGTCGACAGGGAAGGGGCTACACCTTC
clone size: few; J gene: TRBJ2-3; V gene: TRBV7-9; D gene: .; CDR3 protein: CASSFPPNSFTDTQYF; CDR3 DNA: TGTGCCAGCAGCTTCCCTCCCAACTCGTTCACAGATACGCAGTATTTT
clone size: few; J gene: TRBJ1-3; V gene: TRBV6-2/TRBV6-3; D gene: TRBD1; CDR3 protein: CASAVRTGPGNTIYF; CDR3 DNA: TGTGCCAGCGCAGTACGGACAGGGCCTGGAAACACCATATATTTT
clone size: many; J gene: TRBJ1-2; V gene: TRBV12-3/TRBV12-4; D gene: .; CDR3 protein: CASSSRAFYGYTF; CDR3 DNA: TGTGCCAGCAGTAGCCGGGCCTTCTATGGCTACACCTTC
clone size: .; J gene: TRBJ2-3; V gene: TRBV3-1; D gene: TRBD2; CDR3 protein: CASSQGGAGGEF; CDR3 DNA: TGTGCCAGCAGCCAAGGGGGAGCGGGAGGGGAATTT
clone size: many; J gene: TRBJ2-7; V gene: TRBV28; D gene: .; CDR3 protein: CASTLPPYEQYF; CDR3 DNA: TGTGCCAGCACCTTACCCCCCTACGAGCAGTACTTC
clone size: .; J gene: TRBJ2-6; V gene: TRBV29-1; D gene: .; CDR3 protein: CSVSVSGANVLTF; CDR3 DNA: TGCAGCGTTTCCGTCTCGGGGGCCAACGTCCTGACTTTC
clone size: many; J gene: TRBJ2-5; V gene: TRBV29-1; D gene: .; CDR3 protein: CSTRKETQYF; CDR3 DNA: TGCAGCACACGTAAGGAGACCCAGTACTTC